Following are 29 T cell receptor beta chains from one sample sequenced in a study of blood T cell repertoires in COVID-19. The method was immunoSEQ multiplex PCR; TCRdb's version includes in-frame clones alone and lacks a portion of them. The sample comprises 200,000 to 300,000 clones, around 82% of which are singletons, and roughly 8.6% rests with the top ten. The sequenced sample was peripheral blood. The receptors were sampled from a human donor in a cohort sampled during active COVID-19.

In its sample, this clone was seen once. The chain links TRBV7-8 to TRBJ2-1, with 11 bases matching TRBD1. Germline V CDR1 and CDR2: SGHVS, FQNEAQ. The CDR3 sequence is 14 residues long. The V gene end was trimmed by 3 bases and the J gene end by 8 bases; junction bases not matched to a gene: 3. The DNA for the CDR3 is TGTGCCAGCAGCTTGGACAGGGGGCCGGATGAGCAGTTCTTC. Protein sequence: CASSLDRGPDEQFF.

This sequence joins TRBV7-8 and TRBJ1-5; D is ambiguous. This CDR3 is built from 15 residues. V gave up 10 bases and J gave up 1 base, with 17 bases separating them. Germline CDR1 is SGHVS and CDR2 is FQNEAQ. DNA of the CDR3: TGTGCCACGGTGGAGGAGGGTTTAAGCAATCAGCCCCAGCATTTT. This sequence encodes CATVEEGLSNQPQHF.

This chain links TRBV7-7 with TRBJ2-7; TRBD2 aligns across 7 bases. Germline CDR1 reads SSHAT; CDR2 reads FNYEAQ (reference sequence). The CDR3 spans 15 residues. The chain's CDR3 is CASLSGGSGSYEQYF. CDR3 nucleotide sequence: TGTGCTAGCCTGTCTGGCGGGAGTGGCTCCTACGAGCAGTACTTC.

This sequence joins TRBV7-2 and TRBJ2-7, with D possibly matching TRBD2 (6 bases). V lost 6 bases and J lost 5, with 11 bases in between. CDR1 is SGHTA and CDR2 is FQGNSA in the germline V gene. CDR3 size: 12 residues. CDR3 coding DNA: TGTGCCAGCAGACGGGAGTCCCACGAGCAGTACTTC. This gives the protein CASRRESHEQYF.

V usage is TRBV7-2 and J usage is TRBJ2-6, with 7 bases that match TRBD2. The CDR3 is 17 amino acids. Germline lookup yields CDR1 SGHTA and CDR2 FQGNSA. V shed 5 bases, J shed 0 bases, and the junction held 7 bases outside the gene matches. This CDR3 reads CASSPWGGYSGANVLTF. CDR3 nucleotide sequence: TGTGCCAGCAGCCCCTGGGGGGGGTACTCTGGGGCCAACGTCCTGACTTTC.

This clone came up many times. V is TRBV7-2 and J is TRBJ2-2, with D perhaps TRBD2 (7 bases). Germline CDR1 SGHTA, CDR2 FQGNSA. Trimming shortened V by 7 bases and J by 4 bases, and 22 bases separated the two germline ends. This CDR3 contains 17 residues. The CDR3 DNA reads as TGTGCCAGCAATCCCCGGGGGGCAGGGGAAGCCACCGGGGAGCTGTTTTTT. Translating gives CASNPRGAGEATGELFF.

The chain combines TRBV7-3 with TRBJ2-3; TRBD1 or TRBD2 may be the D gene (5 bases each). CDR1 and CDR2 from the germline V gene are SGHTA and FQGTGA. The V end lost 4 bases, the J end lost 5 bases, and 16 bases lay between the germline ends. This CDR3 spans 15 amino acids. The CDR3 DNA is TGTGCCAGCAGCTCAACAGGAAGCGGACTAGATACGCAGTATTTT. This encodes CASSSTGSGLDTQYF.

A word on this clone: The junction shows a germline mismatch at one end, possibly a read error. V gene TRBV3-1 (or the pseudogene TRBV3-2) combines with J gene TRBJ1-6; D perhaps matches TRBD1 (5 bases). The CDR3 runs to 13 residues. The germline CDR1 and CDR2 sequences are LGHDT and YNNKEL (reference sequence). In DNA form, the CDR3 reads TGTGCCAGCAGCGAAGACAGTAATTCACCCCTCCACTTT. Translating it yields CASSEDSNSPLHF.

The rearrangement uses TRBV27 and TRBJ2-1; D gene uncertain. The CDR3 covers 15 residues. Germline loops: CDR1 MNHEY, CDR2 SMNVEV (reference sequence). Trimming removed 5 bases at V and 7 bases at J, with 18 bases between. CDR3 region: CASSPKPTTRNEQFF. The CDR3, as DNA: TGTGCCAGCAGTCCAAAGCCCACGACACGGAATGAGCAGTTCTTC.

V and J are TRBV5-1 and TRBJ1-1, with TRBD1 identical over 7 bases. Germline trimming cut 5 bases from V and 1 base from J; bases unmatched to any gene: 2. This CDR3 is built from 13 residues. In germline, CDR1 is SGHRS, CDR2 YFSETQ. Here the CDR3 DNA reads TGCGCCAGCAGACAGGGGACGAACACTGAAGCTTTCTTT. This encodes CASRQGTNTEAFF.

The chain employs TRBV6-5 and TRBJ2-7; 10 bases map to TRBD1. V shed 7 bases and J 6 bases; nucleotides not matched to a gene: 9. The CDR3 has 14 residues. Germline V gives CDR1 MNHEY, CDR2 SVGAGI. CDR3 in amino acids: CASKSGQGLREQYF. In DNA, the CDR3 is TGTGCCAGCAAGTCGGGACAGGGGTTGCGCGAGCAGTACTTC.

The chain uses TRBV6-2 or TRBV6-3 and TRBJ2-3; 9 bases match TRBD2. J was trimmed by 2 bases and V by 0 bases; bases with no gene match: 6. From germline, CDR1 is MNHEY and CDR2 SVGEGT. CDR3 length equals 17 residues. The CDR3: CASSYSVSGGPTDTQYF. In DNA form, the CDR3 reads TGTGCCAGCAGTTACTCGGTTAGCGGGGGACCCACAGATACGCAGTATTTT.

This chain links TRBV18 with TRBJ1-3, with TRBD1 matching 8 bases. J lost 4 bases, V lost 3 bases, and 5 bases had no gene match. Per germline, CDR1 KGHSH and CDR2 LQKENI. CDR3 length equals 15 residues. In nucleotides, the CDR3 is TGTGCCAGCTCACCCTCCTGGACAGGGGGAAACACCATATATTTT. It yields the protein CASSPSWTGGNTIYF.

Points on this clone: A read error may produce the germline difference seen at one junction end. This chain joins TRBV11-2 and TRBJ2-1, with TRBD2 matching over 8 bases. CDR3 length equals 15 residues. From germline, CDR1 is SGHAT and CDR2 FQNNGV. The CDR3: CASRLSGSSYNEQFF. The DNA for the CDR3 is TGTGCCAGCCGCTTAAGCGGGAGCTCCTACAATGAGCAGTTCTTC.

J is TRBJ1-5 and V is TRBV10-1; D is possibly TRBD1 (5 bases). With 4 bases removed from V and 4 bases from J, the gap between germline ends came to 8 bases. This CDR3 has 13 amino acids. Germline loops: CDR1 WNHNN, CDR2 SYGVQD (reference sequence). CDR3 DNA sequence: TGCGCCAGCAGTGTTTCAGGGAATCAGCCCCAGCATTTT. Protein product: CASSVSGNQPQHF.

The rearrangement joins TRBV19 to TRBJ1-4; no clear D. This CDR3 region has 15 residues. Trimming removed 4 bases from V and 0 bases from J, with 9 bases in between. Germline values: CDR1 LNHDA, CDR2 SQIVND (reference sequence). The CDR3: CASSNRESTNEKLFF. In DNA, the CDR3 is TGTGCCAGTAGTAACCGCGAATCAACTAATGAAAAACTGTTTTTT. Full variable domain (outside the CDR3, taken from reference TRBV19 and TRBJ1-4): DGGITQSPKYLFRKEGQNVTLSCEQNLNHDAMYWYRQDPGQGLRLIYYSQIVNDFQKGDIAEGYSVSREKKESFPLTVTSAQKNPTAFYLCASSNRESTNEKLFFGSGTQLSVL.

The genes are TRBV6-1 and TRBJ2-5; 8 nucleotides agree with TRBD2. The length of the CDR3 is 18 residues. Germline lookup yields CDR1 MNHNS and CDR2 SASEGT. V lost 2 bases and J lost 5; bases outside the gene matches: 16. The CDR3: CASSENSGLAGRRETQYF. The CDR3 nucleotides read TGTGCCAGCAGTGAAAATTCGGGTCTAGCGGGTCGAAGGGAGACCCAGTACTTC.

The rearrangement joins TRBV5-1 to TRBJ2-1; no reliable D call. Trimming took off 4 bases at V and 2 bases at J, with 13 bases between the two ends. Germline V gene lookup returns CDR1 SGHRS and CDR2 YFSETQ. This CDR3 is 15 amino acids long. The CDR3 region has the DNA TGCGCCAGCAGCCCAACAAGGAGAGCCTACAATGAGCAGTTCTTC. It encodes CASSPTRRAYNEQFF. The whole variable domain, remainder taken from reference TRBV5-1 and TRBJ2-1, is KAGVTQTPRYLIKTRGQQVTLSCSPISGHRSVSWYQQTPGQGLQFLFEYFSETQRNKGNFPGRFSGRQFSNSRSEMNVSTLELGDSALYLCASSPTRRAYNEQFFGPGTRLTVL.

DNA of the CDR3: TGTGCCAGCAGTCCAAGCGGGGGGAACACCGGGGAGCTGTTTTTT. Amino acids: CASSPSGGNTGELFF. The chain recombines TRBV28 with TRBJ2-2, with 8 bases identical to TRBD2. CDR3 size: 15 residues. Germline CDR1 and CDR2: MDHEN and SYDVKM. The V gene end was trimmed by 5 bases and the J gene end by 1 base; junction bases not matched to a gene: 3.

The chain joins TRBV7-6 to TRBJ2-1, with D perhaps matching TRBD2 (5 bases). The CDR3 has 15 residues. From germline, CDR1 is SGHVS and CDR2 FNYEAQ. Trimming pared 5 bases from V and 0 bases from J, leaving 11 bases between. Here the CDR3 DNA reads TGTGCCAGCAGCCGGGGAGCGGACTCCTACAATGAGCAGTTCTTC. The encoded protein is CASSRGADSYNEQFF.

The genes are TRBV19 and TRBJ2-5, with D perhaps matching TRBD2 (6 bases). Between the trimmed V and J ends, which lost 2 bases and 0 bases, there was a span of 10 bases. The CDR3 extends over 15 amino acids. Germline CDR1 and CDR2: LNHDA and SQIVND (reference sequence). Written as DNA, the CDR3 is TGTGCCAGTAGTATACGGCGGGGAGACCAAGAGACCCAGTACTTC. It is translated as CASSIRRGDQETQYF.

Only a few counts were recorded for this clone. The chain joins TRBV5-1 to TRBJ1-1; 7 nucleotides align to TRBD1. The V segment lost 4 bases and the J segment 0 bases; nucleotides outside the gene matches: 9. CDR3 length: 16 residues. In germline, CDR1 is SGHRS, CDR2 YFSETQ. CDR3 bases: TGCGCCAGCAGCCACGCTCTAACAGGGGTGAACACTGAAGCTTTCTTT. Translating it yields CASSHALTGVNTEAFF.

The chain joins TRBV5-1 to TRBJ2-7, with 7 bases fitting TRBD1. This CDR3 is built from 13 residues. The J segment lost 3 bases and the V segment lost 3 bases, leaving 3 bases of the junction unmatched. Germline CDR1 reads SGHRS; CDR2 reads YFSETQ. CDR3 nucleotides: TGCGCCAGCAGCTGGCAGGGGGACTACGAGCAGTACTTC. Translation gives CASSWQGDYEQYF.

The rearrangement links TRBV11-3 to TRBJ2-5, with TRBD1 matching over 9 bases. V gave up 5 bases and J gave up 4 bases; unmatched junction bases: 11. This CDR3 has 16 residues. CDR1 and CDR2 (germline): SGHNT, YENEEA. CDR3 protein: CASSASGTGIRETQYF. Here the CDR3 DNA reads TGTGCCAGCAGCGCCTCGGGGACAGGGATTCGAGAGACCCAGTACTTC.

This clone was seen only a few times. The V call is TRBV2, the J call TRBJ2-2, with 7 bases fitting TRBD1. The CDR3 is made up of 15 amino acids. V lost 6 bases, J lost 0 bases, and 4 bases stayed unmatched. CDR1 is SNHLY, CDR2 FYNNEI, per germline. In DNA, the CDR3 is TGTGCCAGCAGGGCGACAGGGACGAACACCGGGGAGCTGTTTTTT. The encoded protein is CASRATGTNTGELFF.

The gene calls are TRBV7-8 and TRBJ2-7; D unclear. The CDR3 covers 14 residues. The germline CDR1 and CDR2 sequences are SGHVS and FQNEAQ. Trimming stripped 3 bases from V and 2 bases from J, with 11 bases between. CDR3 in amino acids: CASSFWQDTYEQYF. Written as DNA, the CDR3 is TGTGCCAGCAGCTTTTGGCAGGATACCTACGAGCAGTACTTC.

This chain uses TRBV7-3 with TRBJ2-3; a possible D gene is TRBD2 (6 bases). V was trimmed by 5 bases and J by 2 bases, leaving 14 bases between them. This CDR3 has 15 amino acids. Germline values: CDR1 SGHTA, CDR2 FQGTGA. The CDR3 is CASSPLAENTDTQYF. CDR3 in DNA: TGTGCCAGCAGCCCGTTAGCGGAGAACACAGATACGCAGTATTTT.

J is TRBJ2-5 and V is TRBV7-9, with TRBD1 matching over 8 bases. Germline V gene data show CDR1 as SEHNR and CDR2 as FQNEAQ (reference sequence). After removal of 0 bases from V and 4 bases from J, the junction contained 4 bases not matched to a gene. This CDR3 spans 15 amino acids. CDR3 amino acids: CASSLAGTGSETQYF. The CDR3 DNA is TGTGCCAGCAGCTTAGCCGGGACAGGCTCAGAGACCCAGTACTTC.

The V call is TRBV5-6, the J call TRBJ2-3; tentative D call: TRBD1 (6 bases). The CDR3 has 16 amino acids. The germline V and J ends were trimmed by 1 base and 2 bases, with 14 bases remaining between them. Germline V gene sequence: CDR1 SGHDT, CDR2 YYEEEE. CDR3 in DNA: TGTGCCAGCAGCTTGCTGGCAGGGGCGCCCACAGATACGCAGTATTTT. Protein product: CASSLLAGAPTDTQYF.